One and the same sample provided the 20 T cell receptor beta chains below, sequenced in a study of shared clonotypes between healthy human individuals (TCRdb year 2020). Library method: the immunoSEQ multiplex PCR assay. The table was pulled from immuneACCESS by TCRdb, which kept in-frame rearrangements only. Such tables lose some clones; where checked, under half of the loss comes from unresolved V genes, and the rest has no known cause. Present in this sample are 300,000 to 400,000 clones, 87% of which were seen just once. Of the sample, 15% to 20% is held by the ten largest clones. Input material: memory CD8+ T cells sorted from blood. The cell subset or site label for this specimen denotes: CD45RO+ cells pooled with CCR7-negative TemRA cells. All receptors come from a man aged 18-30 years in good health.

The sample holds a few counts of this clone. The CDR3 sequence is CASRAGTAYEQYF. DNA for the CDR3: TGTGCCAGCAGAGCCGGGACAGCCTACGAGCAGTACTTC. This chain links TRBV27 with TRBJ2-7, with 7 positions matching TRBD1. This CDR3 region has 13 residues. Germline V lookup: CDR1 MNHEY, CDR2 SMNVEV (reference sequence). The junction had 4 bases not matched to a gene; V was cut back by 6 bases and J by 2 bases.

The CDR3 here is CATQTGFEAFF. The CDR3 nucleotides are TGTGCCACCCAAACAGGGTTCGAAGCTTTCTTT. The rearrangement uses TRBV6-5 and TRBJ1-1; perhaps TRBD1 as D (6 bases). CDR3 length: 11 amino acids. The ends were cut back, 10 bases at V and 8 bases at J, with 14 bases in the middle. CDR1 MNHEY and CDR2 SVGAGI come from the germline V gene.

The CDR3 DNA reads TGTGCCAGCAGTTTATCGAACAGGGGTTACACTGAAGCTTTCTTT. As protein: CASSLSNRGYTEAFF. This chain joins TRBV27 and TRBJ1-1, with 7 bases fitting TRBD1. Germline V gene sequence: CDR1 MNHEY, CDR2 SMNVEV (reference sequence). The CDR3 contains 15 residues. Trimming took 0 bases from V and 3 from J; bases not matched to a gene: 4.

The chain carries TRBV25-1 and TRBJ2-7; 12 bases align to TRBD2. Trimming cost V 4 bases and J 3 bases; bases outside gene matches: 10. The CDR3 runs 17 residues. Germline values: CDR1 MGHDK, CDR2 SYGVNS. The DNA of the CDR3 is TGTGCCAGCAGTGGGTCCCGACTAGCGGGAGCTAGCTACGAGCAGTACTTC. It is translated as CASSGSRLAGASYEQYF.

This chain connects TRBV4-1 to TRBJ2-1; TRBD2 aligns across 8 bases. Trimming removed 2 bases from V and 4 bases from J; junction bases left unmatched: 16. The germline CDR1 and CDR2 sequences are MGHRA and YSYEKL. This CDR3 region has 19 residues. Here the CDR3 DNA reads TGCGCCAGCAGCCAACCCACCCCCTACGTCGGGGGGGGATACAATGAGCAGTTCTTC. Translated, it gives CASSQPTPYVGGGYNEQFF.

The V and J genes are TRBV29-1 and TRBJ2-7; D tentatively reads TRBD1 or TRBD2 (5 bases each). Germline lookup yields CDR1 SQVTM and CDR2 ANQGSEA. Trimming left V 6 bases short and J 3 bases short, with 9 bases between. This CDR3 contains 11 residues. The CDR3 region has the DNA TGCAGCGTCGGGACCATCTACGAGCAGTACTTC. It specifies CSVGTIYEQYF.

This chain joins TRBV5-1 and TRBJ2-5, with D possibly being TRBD2 (6 bases). Germline V CDR1 and CDR2: SGHRS, YFSETQ. The CDR3 totals 15 residues. V lost 7 bases, J lost 1 base, and 17 bases lay in between. CDR3 coding DNA: TGCGCCAGCCGCGGGCGGGGTCTTATCCAAGAGACCCAGTACTTC. This codes for CASRGRGLIQETQYF.

V usage is TRBV27 and J usage is TRBJ2-1; 8 nucleotides align to TRBD1. Germline loops: CDR1 MNHEY, CDR2 SMNVEV (reference sequence). There are 15 residues in the CDR3. With 6 bases clipped from V and 1 base from J, the junction kept 5 bases outside the gene matches. CDR3 nucleotides: TGTGCCAGCAGGGGGACAGGCTGGTCCTACAATGAGCAGTTCTTC. Protein product: CASRGTGWSYNEQFF.

The V and J genes are TRBV30 and TRBJ2-1; possibly TRBD1 for D (6 bases). The V end was cut by 3 bases, the J end by 0 bases, with 12 bases between. The V gene's germline CDR1 is GTSNPN and CDR2 SVGIG (reference sequence). The CDR3 loop spans 15 amino acids. The CDR3: CAWRPGQSSYNEQFF. In DNA form, the CDR3 reads TGTGCCTGGAGACCAGGACAGAGCTCCTACAATGAGCAGTTCTTC.

This chain links TRBV27 with TRBJ2-7, with D possibly matching TRBD1 (6 bases). The germline V gene encodes CDR1 MNHEY and CDR2 SMNVEV (reference sequence). The CDR3 spans 13 residues. V gave up 5 bases and J gave up 2 bases, with 10 bases separating them. CDR3 coding DNA: TGTGCCAGCAGTGCAGGGGTTACCTACGAGCAGTACTTC. Translation gives CASSAGVTYEQYF.

The table lists this clone with a few counts. The chain recombines TRBV21-1 with TRBJ1-6. TRBV21-1 is recorded as a pseudogene. The CDR3 contains 15 residues. For the CDR3, the DNA is TGTGCCAGCAGCAGGCCCCGCCGGGATAATTCACCCCTCCACTTT. It yields the protein CASSRPRRDNSPLHF.

The chain recombines TRBV9 with TRBJ1-4; TRBD1 is a possible D gene (6 bases). The germline V and J ends were trimmed by 3 bases and 4 bases, with 10 bases remaining between them. The germline V gene encodes CDR1 SGDLS and CDR2 YYNGEE. The CDR3 consists of 14 residues. The chain's CDR3 is CASSATGLNEKLFF. The CDR3 DNA sequence: TGTGCCAGCAGCGCTACAGGGCTTAATGAAAAACTGTTTTTT.

V usage is TRBV4-1 and J usage is TRBJ1-2, with unresolved D. The CDR3 sequence is 17 residues long. Between the trimmed V and J ends, which lost 6 bases and 4 bases, there was a span of 24 bases. The germline V gene encodes CDR1 MGHRA and CDR2 YSYEKL. The CDR3 DNA is TGCGCCAGCAGTCCAATGAGGAGCAGTTTGATTTTCTATGGCTACACCTTC. This translates into CASSPMRSSLIFYGYTF.

The chain employs TRBV27 and TRBJ1-1; 7 bases are shared with TRBD1. Germline-derived CDR1 and CDR2 are MNHEY and SMNVEV (reference sequence). CDR3 length equals 14 residues. J was trimmed by 5 bases and V by 1 base; bases with no gene match: 4. The CDR3 sequence: CASSLYPGQTEAFF. Here the CDR3 DNA reads TGTGCCAGCAGTTTATATCCGGGACAGACTGAAGCTTTCTTT.

This clone appeared a single time. The V gene is TRBV4-3, the J gene TRBJ2-1; perhaps D is TRBD1 or TRBD2 (6 bases each). V gave up 0 bases and J gave up 2 bases, with 17 bases separating them. This CDR3 spans 18 amino acids. Germline values: CDR1 LGHNA, CDR2 YSLEER. The CDR3 nucleotides read TGCGCCAGCAGCCAAGATAGGTGGAGGGGGAGAACCTACAATGAGCAGTTCTTC. This encodes CASSQDRWRGRTYNEQFF.

V and J are TRBV19 and TRBJ2-1; the match to TRBD2 covers 14 bases. CDR3 length: 17 amino acids. Trimming cost V 4 bases and J 5 bases; bases outside gene matches: 7. CDR1 is LNHDA, CDR2 SQIVND, per germline (reference sequence). In nucleotides, the CDR3 is TGTGCCAGTAGTACGGGACTAGCGGGAGTTGGGGACAATGAGCAGTTCTTC. This translates into CASSTGLAGVGDNEQFF. Full variable domain (remainder filled in from reference TRBV19 and TRBJ2-1): DGGITQSPKYLFRKEGQNVTLSCEQNLNHDAMYWYRQDPGQGLRLIYYSQIVNDFQKGDIAEGYSVSREKKESFPLTVTSAQKNPTAFYLCASSTGLAGVGDNEQFFGPGTRLTVL.

As DNA, the CDR3 is TGTGCCAGCAGCTCCCCCGAGGGGACCGACTTCTACGAGCAGTACTTC. This gives the protein CASSSPEGTDFYEQYF. V usage is TRBV7-9 and J usage is TRBJ2-7; D assignment may be TRBD1 or TRBD2 (5 bases each). From germline, CDR1 is SEHNR and CDR2 FQNEAQ (reference sequence). This CDR3 region has 16 residues. V was clipped by 4 bases and J by 3 bases, with 19 bases between them.

The chain recombines TRBV7-9 with TRBJ1-3, with unresolved D. Trimming left V 4 bases short and J 0 bases short, with 19 bases between. From germline, CDR1 is SEHNR and CDR2 FQNEAQ (reference sequence). The CDR3 has 18 residues. CDR3 protein: CASSSKISGGYSGNTIYF. For the CDR3, the DNA is TGTGCCAGCAGCTCTAAGATCAGCGGTGGGTACTCTGGAAACACCATATATTTT. Looking up the rest from reference TRBV7-9 and TRBJ1-3 gives the full variable domain: DTGVSQNPRHKITKRGQNVTFRCDPISEHNRLYWYRQTLGQGPEFLTYFQNEAQLEKSRLLSDRFSAERPKGSFSTLEIQRTEQGDSAMYLCASSSKISGGYSGNTIYFGEGSWLTVV.

The genes are TRBV5-1 and TRBJ2-7; the match to TRBD1 covers 7 bases. The CDR3 runs 13 residues. Germline CDR1 reads SGHRS; CDR2 reads YFSETQ. V lost 4 bases and J lost 1; bases outside the gene matches: 2. The CDR3 here is CASSPGQSYEQYF. The CDR3 region has the DNA TGCGCCAGCAGCCCGGGACAGTCCTACGAGCAGTACTTC.

The genes are TRBV29-1 and TRBJ2-3; 10 positions agree with TRBD1. Looked up from germline, CDR1 is SQVTM and CDR2 is ANQGSEA. This CDR3 contains 17 residues. With 3 bases clipped from V and 2 bases from J, the junction kept 11 bases outside the gene matches. The DNA for the CDR3 is TGCAGCGTTGATCCCACCGACAGGGGGCGACTCACAGATACGCAGTATTTT. Protein product: CSVDPTDRGRLTDTQYF.